The T cell receptor (beta chain) under discussion was sequenced for a study of technical replicates of blood from four donors. Only in-frame clones appear in the TCRdb table, and some are missing; sequencing was by immunoSEQ multiplex PCR. This sample has 78,000 or so clones, with 90% to 95% found just once. The CDR3 sequence is 15 residues long. The germline V gene encodes CDR1 MNHNS and CDR2 SASEGT. With 1 base clipped from V and 5 bases from J, the junction kept 7 bases outside the gene matches. Sequenced material: T cells isolated from PBMCs. The TCR sequence derives from a human donor in good health. Some clones in this sample may be carry-over from other donors' samples. This rearrangement joins TRBV6-1 to TRBJ2-5, with 7 bases matching TRBD2. The CDR3 reads CASSEVPGGRETQYF. The CDR3 region has the DNA TGTGCCAGCAGTGAAGTCCCGGGGGGAAGGGAGACCCAGTACTTC.